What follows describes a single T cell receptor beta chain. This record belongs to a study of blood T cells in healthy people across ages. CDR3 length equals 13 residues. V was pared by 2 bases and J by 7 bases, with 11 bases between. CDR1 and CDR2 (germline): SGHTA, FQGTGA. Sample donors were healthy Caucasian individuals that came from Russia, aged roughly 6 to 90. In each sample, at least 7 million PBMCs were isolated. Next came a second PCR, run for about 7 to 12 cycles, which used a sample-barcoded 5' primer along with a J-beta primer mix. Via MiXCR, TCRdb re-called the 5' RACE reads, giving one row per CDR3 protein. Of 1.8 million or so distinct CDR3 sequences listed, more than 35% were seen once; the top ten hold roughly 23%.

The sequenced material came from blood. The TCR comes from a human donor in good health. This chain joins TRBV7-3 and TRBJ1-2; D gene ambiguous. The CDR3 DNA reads TGTGCCAGCAGCTTACAGGCGCGGATTGGCTACACCTTC. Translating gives CASSLQARIGYTF. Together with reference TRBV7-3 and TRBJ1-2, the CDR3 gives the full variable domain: GAGVSQTPSNKVTEKGKYVELRCDPISGHTALYWYRQSLGQGPEFLIYFQGTGAADDSGLPNDRFFAVRPEGSVSTLKIQRTERGDSAVYLCASSLQARIGYTFGSGTRLTVV.